This T cell receptor beta chain stems from a study of control samples from healthy donors and cancer patients. Repertoires were generated with immunoSEQ multiplex PCR, while TCRdb's copy carries only in-frame clones and drops some. Of about 120,000 clones in the sample, around nine tenths were seen once. V lost 0 bases and J lost 0; bases outside the gene matches: 3. The germline V gene has CDR1 MNHNS and CDR2 SASEGT. The length of the CDR3 is 16 residues. Sequenced material: blood. The clonotype comes from a man in his thirties or forties in good health. This chain joins TRBV6-1 and TRBJ2-3, with 7 bases that match TRBD2. The CDR3 nucleotides are TGTGCCAGCAGTGAAGCGGTGCGGGGGAGCACAGATACGCAGTATTTT. This translates into CASSEAVRGSTDTQYF.